This T cell receptor (beta chain) comes out of a study of blood T cell repertoires in COVID-19. For the study at large: T cells, B-cell-depleted T cells, or PBMCs provided the cDNA or gDNA that served as material.

This table comes from immunoSEQ multiplex PCR, and its TCRdb copy is limited to in-frame clones, with some not included. The sample contains approximately 120,000 clones, around 77% of which appear only once. Sequencing was carried out using peripheral blood. The TCR was taken from a human donor in a cohort sampled during active COVID-19.

The CDR3 loop is CASSPAGGSGANVLTF. Written as DNA, the CDR3 is TGTGCCAGCAGCCCCGCGGGGGGCTCTGGGGCCAACGTCCTGACTTTC. V and J are TRBV7-9 and TRBJ2-6, with 8 bases that match TRBD2. CDR3 length: 16 amino acids. The V gene end was trimmed by 5 bases and the J gene end by 0 bases; junction bases not matched to a gene: 3. The germline V gene encodes CDR1 SEHNR and CDR2 FQNEAQ (reference sequence).